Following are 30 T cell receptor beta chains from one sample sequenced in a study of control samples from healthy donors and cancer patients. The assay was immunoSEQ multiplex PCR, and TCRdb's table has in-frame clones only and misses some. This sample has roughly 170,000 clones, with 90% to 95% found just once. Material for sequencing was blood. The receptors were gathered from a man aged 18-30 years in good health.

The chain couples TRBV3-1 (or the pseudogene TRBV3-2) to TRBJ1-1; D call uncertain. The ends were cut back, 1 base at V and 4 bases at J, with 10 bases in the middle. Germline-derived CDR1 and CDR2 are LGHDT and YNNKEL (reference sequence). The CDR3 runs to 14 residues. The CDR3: CASSQVLGITEAFF. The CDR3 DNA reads TGTGCCAGCAGCCAAGTGTTAGGGATCACTGAAGCTTTCTTT.

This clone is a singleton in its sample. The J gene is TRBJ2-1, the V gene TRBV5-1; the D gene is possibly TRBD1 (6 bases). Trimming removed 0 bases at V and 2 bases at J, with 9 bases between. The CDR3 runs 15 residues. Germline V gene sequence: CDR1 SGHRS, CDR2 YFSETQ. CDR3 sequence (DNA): TGCGCCAGCAGCTTGGTCGCAGGGGCCTACAATGAGCAGTTCTTC. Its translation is CASSLVAGAYNEQFF.

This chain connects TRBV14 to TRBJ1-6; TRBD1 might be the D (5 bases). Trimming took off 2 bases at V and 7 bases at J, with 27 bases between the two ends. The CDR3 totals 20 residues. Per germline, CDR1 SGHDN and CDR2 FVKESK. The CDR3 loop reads CASSQRDGRSGRSRNSPLHF. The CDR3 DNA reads TGTGCCAGCAGCCAAAGGGACGGGCGCTCTGGCAGGTCGAGAAATTCACCCCTCCACTTT.

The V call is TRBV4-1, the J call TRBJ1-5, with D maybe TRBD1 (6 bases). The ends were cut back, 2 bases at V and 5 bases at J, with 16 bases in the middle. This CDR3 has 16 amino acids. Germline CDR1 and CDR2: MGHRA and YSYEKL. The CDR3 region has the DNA TGCGCCAGCAGCCAATGGTATGGGGGGCGAGATCAGCCCCAGCATTTT. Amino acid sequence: CASSQWYGGRDQPQHF.

CDR3 residues: CASSQDFRGFDEQYF. CDR3 nucleotides: TGTGCCAGCAGCCAAGATTTTCGGGGTTTCGACGAGCAGTACTTC. The chain joins TRBV14 to TRBJ2-7, with TRBD2 as a possible D gene (5 bases). Trimming stripped 0 bases from V and 5 bases from J, with 14 bases between. Germline V CDR1 and CDR2: SGHDN, FVKESK. This CDR3 comprises 15 residues.

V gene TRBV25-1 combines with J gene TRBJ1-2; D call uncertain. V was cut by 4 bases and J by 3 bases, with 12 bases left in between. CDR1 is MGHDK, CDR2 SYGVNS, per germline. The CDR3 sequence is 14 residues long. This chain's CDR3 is CASSGAGTYYGYTF. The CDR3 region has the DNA TGTGCCAGCAGTGGAGCTGGTACCTACTATGGCTACACCTTC.

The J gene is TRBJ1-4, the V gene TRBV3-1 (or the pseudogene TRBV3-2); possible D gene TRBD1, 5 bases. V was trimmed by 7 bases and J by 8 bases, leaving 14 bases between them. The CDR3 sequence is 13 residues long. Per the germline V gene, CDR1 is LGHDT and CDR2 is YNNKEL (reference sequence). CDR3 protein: CASTRRGSEKLFF. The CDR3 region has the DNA TGTGCCAGCACCCGCCGGGGGTCAGAAAAACTGTTTTTT.

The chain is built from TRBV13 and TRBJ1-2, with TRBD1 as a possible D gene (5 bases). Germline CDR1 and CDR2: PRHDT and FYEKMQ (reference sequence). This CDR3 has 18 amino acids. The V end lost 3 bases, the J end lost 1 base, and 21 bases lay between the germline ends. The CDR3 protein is CASSFYSRGGAFNYGYTF. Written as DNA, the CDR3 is TGTGCCAGCAGCTTCTACTCTAGGGGCGGAGCTTTTAACTATGGCTACACCTTC. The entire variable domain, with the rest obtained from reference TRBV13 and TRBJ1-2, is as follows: AAGVIQSPRHLIKEKRETATLKCYPIPRHDTVYWYQQGPGQDPQFLISFYEKMQSDKGSIPDRFSAQQFSDYHSELNMSSLELGDSALYFCASSFYSRGGAFNYGYTFGSGTRLTVV.

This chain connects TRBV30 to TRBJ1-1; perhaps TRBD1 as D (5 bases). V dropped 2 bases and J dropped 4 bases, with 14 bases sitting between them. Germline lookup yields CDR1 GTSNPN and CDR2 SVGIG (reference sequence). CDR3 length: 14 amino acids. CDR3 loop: CAWSSGFGSTEAFF. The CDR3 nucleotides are TGTGCCTGGAGTTCAGGGTTTGGGAGCACTGAAGCTTTCTTT. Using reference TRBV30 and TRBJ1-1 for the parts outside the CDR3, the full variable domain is SQTIHQWPATLVQPVGSPLSLECTVEGTSNPNLYWYRQAAGRGLQLLFYSVGIGQISSEVPQNLSASRPQDRQFILSSKKLLLSDSGFYLCAWSSGFGSTEAFFGQGTRLTVV.

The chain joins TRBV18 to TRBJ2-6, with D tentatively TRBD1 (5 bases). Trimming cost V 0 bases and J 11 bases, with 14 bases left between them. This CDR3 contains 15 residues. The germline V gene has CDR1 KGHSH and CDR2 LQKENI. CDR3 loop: CASSPPRAVEDVLTF. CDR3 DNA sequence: TGTGCCAGCTCACCACCCAGGGCGGTTGAGGACGTCCTGACTTTC. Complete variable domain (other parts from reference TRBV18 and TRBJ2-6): NAGVMQNPRHLVRRRGQEARLRCSPMKGHSHVYWYRQLPEEGLKFMVYLQKENIIDESGMPKERFSAEFPKEGPSILRIQQVVRGDSAAYFCASSPPRAVEDVLTFGAGSRLTVL.

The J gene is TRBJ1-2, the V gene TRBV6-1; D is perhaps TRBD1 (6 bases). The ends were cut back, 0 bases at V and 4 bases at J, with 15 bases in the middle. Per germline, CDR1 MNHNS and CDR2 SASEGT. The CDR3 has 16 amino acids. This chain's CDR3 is CASSEAEGRGSYGYTF. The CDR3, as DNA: TGTGCCAGCAGTGAAGCAGAAGGGAGGGGGTCCTATGGCTACACCTTC.

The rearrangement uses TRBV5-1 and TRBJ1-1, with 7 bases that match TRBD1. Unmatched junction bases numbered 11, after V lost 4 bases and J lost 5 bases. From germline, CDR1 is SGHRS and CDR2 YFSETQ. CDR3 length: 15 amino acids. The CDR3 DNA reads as TGCGCCAGCAGCCTTATGGACCCAGGGGGGACTGAAGCTTTCTTT. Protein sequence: CASSLMDPGGTEAFF.

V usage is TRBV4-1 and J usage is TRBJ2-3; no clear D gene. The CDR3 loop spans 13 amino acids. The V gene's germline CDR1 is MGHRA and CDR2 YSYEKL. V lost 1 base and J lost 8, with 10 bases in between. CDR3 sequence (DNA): TGCGCCAGCAGCCAAGGGGTCTTAGGTACGCAGTATTTT. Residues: CASSQGVLGTQYF.

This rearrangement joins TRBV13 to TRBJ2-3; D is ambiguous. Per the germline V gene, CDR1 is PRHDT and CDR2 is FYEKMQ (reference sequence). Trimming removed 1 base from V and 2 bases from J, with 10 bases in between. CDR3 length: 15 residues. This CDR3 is CASSLVPGVTDTQYF. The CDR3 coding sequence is TGTGCCAGCAGCTTAGTTCCGGGTGTCACAGATACGCAGTATTTT.

In DNA, the CDR3 is TGTGCCTGCCAACCCGGGACAGCCAATTCACCCCTCCACTTT. Translated, it gives CACQPGTANSPLHF. The V and J genes are TRBV30 and TRBJ1-6; TRBD1 aligns across 7 bases. V lost 6 bases and J lost 7; bases outside the gene matches: 9. The CDR3 has 14 amino acids. The V gene's germline CDR1 is GTSNPN and CDR2 SVGIG (reference sequence).

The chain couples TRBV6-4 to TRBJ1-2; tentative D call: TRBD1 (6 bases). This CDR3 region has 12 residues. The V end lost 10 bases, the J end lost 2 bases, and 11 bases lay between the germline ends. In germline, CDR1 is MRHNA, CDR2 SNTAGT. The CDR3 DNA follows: TGTGCCACCCGAACAGGGAACTATGGCTACACCTTC. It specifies CATRTGNYGYTF.

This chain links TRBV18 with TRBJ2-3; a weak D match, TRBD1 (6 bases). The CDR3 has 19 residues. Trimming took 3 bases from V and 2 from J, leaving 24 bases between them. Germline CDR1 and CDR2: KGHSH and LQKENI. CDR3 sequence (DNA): TGTGCCAGCTCACCGACGTTGGGCGGGTCAGGGGAAACCACAGATACGCAGTATTTT. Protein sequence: CASSPTLGGSGETTDTQYF.

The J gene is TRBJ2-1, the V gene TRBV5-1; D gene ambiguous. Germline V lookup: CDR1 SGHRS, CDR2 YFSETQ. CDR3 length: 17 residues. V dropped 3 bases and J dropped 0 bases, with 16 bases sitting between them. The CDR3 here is CASSSTSWLSSYNEQFF. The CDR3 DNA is TGCGCCAGCAGCTCAACCTCTTGGCTGAGCTCCTACAATGAGCAGTTCTTC.

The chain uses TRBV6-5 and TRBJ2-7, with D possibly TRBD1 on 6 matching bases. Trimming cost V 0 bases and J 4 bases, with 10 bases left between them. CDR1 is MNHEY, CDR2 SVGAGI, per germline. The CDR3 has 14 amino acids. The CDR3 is CASSYSTGWYEQYF. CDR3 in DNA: TGTGCCAGCAGTTACTCAACAGGGTGGTACGAGCAGTACTTC.

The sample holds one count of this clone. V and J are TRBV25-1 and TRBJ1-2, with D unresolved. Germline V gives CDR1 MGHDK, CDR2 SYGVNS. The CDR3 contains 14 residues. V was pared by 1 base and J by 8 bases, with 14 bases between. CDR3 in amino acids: CASSEFGESRGYTF. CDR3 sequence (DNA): TGTGCCAGCAGTGAATTCGGGGAGTCAAGAGGCTACACCTTC.

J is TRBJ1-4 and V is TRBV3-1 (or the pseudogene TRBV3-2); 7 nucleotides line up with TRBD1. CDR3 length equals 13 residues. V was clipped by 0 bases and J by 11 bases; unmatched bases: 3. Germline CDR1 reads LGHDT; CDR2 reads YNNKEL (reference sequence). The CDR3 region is CASSQDDREKLFF. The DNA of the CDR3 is TGTGCCAGCAGCCAAGATGACAGGGAGAAACTGTTTTTT.

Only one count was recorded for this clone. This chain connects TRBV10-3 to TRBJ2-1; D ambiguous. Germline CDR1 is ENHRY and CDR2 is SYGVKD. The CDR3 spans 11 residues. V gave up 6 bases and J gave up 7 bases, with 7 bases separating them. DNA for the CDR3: TGTGCCATCAGCACCCTGAATGAGCAGTTCTTC. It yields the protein CAISTLNEQFF.

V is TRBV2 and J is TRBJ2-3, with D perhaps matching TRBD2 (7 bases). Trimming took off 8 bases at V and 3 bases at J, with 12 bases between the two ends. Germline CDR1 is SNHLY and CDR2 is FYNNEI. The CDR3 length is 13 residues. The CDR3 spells CASSEGGTDTQYF. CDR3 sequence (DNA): TGTGCCAGCTCAGAGGGGGGGACAGATACGCAGTATTTT.

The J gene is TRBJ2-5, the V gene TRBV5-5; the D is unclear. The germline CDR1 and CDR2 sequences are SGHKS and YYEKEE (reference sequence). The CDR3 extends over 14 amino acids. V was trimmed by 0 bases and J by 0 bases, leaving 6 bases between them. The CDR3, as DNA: TGTGCCAGCAGCTTGGACATGTACCAAGAGACCCAGTACTTC. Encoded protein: CASSLDMYQETQYF.

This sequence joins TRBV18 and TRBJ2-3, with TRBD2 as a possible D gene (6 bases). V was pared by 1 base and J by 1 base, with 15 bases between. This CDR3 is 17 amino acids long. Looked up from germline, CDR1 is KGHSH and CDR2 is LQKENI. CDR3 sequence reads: CASSPLSAGGGTDTQYF. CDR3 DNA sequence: TGTGCCAGCTCACCACTCTCTGCCGGGGGTGGCACAGATACGCAGTATTTT.

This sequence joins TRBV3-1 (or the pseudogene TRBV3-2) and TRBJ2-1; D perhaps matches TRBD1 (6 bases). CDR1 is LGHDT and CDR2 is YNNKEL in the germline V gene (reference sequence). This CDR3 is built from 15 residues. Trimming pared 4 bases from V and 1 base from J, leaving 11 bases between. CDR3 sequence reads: CASSRKRGSYNEQFF. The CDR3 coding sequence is TGTGCCAGCAGCCGAAAAAGGGGGTCCTACAATGAGCAGTTCTTC.

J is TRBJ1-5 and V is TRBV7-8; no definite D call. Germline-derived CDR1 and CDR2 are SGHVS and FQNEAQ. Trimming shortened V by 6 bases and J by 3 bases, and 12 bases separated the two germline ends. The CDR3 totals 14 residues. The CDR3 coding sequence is TGTGCCAGCAGTCTAGGGCAGTACAATCAGCCCCAGCATTTT. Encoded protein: CASSLGQYNQPQHF.

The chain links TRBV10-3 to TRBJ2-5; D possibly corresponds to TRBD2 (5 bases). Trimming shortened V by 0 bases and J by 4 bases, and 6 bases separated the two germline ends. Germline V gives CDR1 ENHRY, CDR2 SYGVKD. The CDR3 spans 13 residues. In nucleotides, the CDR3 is TGTGCCATCAGTGAGTCACGGGGAGAGACCCAGTACTTC. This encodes CAISESRGETQYF.

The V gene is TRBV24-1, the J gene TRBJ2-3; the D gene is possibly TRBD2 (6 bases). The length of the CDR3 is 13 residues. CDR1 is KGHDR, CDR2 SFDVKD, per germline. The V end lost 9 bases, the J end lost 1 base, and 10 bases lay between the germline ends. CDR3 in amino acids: CATGTYRTDTQYF. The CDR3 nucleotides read TGTGCCACCGGGACTTATCGCACAGATACGCAGTATTTT.

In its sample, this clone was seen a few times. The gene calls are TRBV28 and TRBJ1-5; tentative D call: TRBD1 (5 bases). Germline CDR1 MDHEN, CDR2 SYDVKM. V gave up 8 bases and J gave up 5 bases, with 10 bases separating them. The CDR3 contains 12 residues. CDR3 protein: CASRRGDQPQHF. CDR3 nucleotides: TGTGCCAGCCGGAGGGGCGATCAGCCCCAGCATTTT.